A single sample gave rise to the 3 T cell receptor beta chains below, sequenced in a study of cytomegalovirus exposure and HLA in healthy donors. The PCR used 60 Vbeta and 13 Jbeta primers. Libraries were prepared by immunoSEQ multiplex PCR; TCRdb keeps only in-frame clonotypes and omits some of them. Of some 150,000 clones in the sample, roughly 70% are singletons; the top ten hold 4.3%. Sequenced: PBMCs. These receptors all stem from a man aged 18 to 30 in good health and CMV-seropositive.

The chain has TRBV7-9 and TRBJ2-3, with D tentatively TRBD2 (7 bases). This CDR3 contains 14 residues. Deletions cut 3 bases from V and 5 bases from J, with 12 bases between. Germline values: CDR1 SEHNR, CDR2 FQNEAQ (reference sequence). CDR3 in DNA: TGTGCCAGCAGCTTTGCGGGGGCGGAAGATACGCAGTATTTT. Its translation is CASSFAGAEDTQYF.

This clone was observed a few times. The chain carries TRBV5-6 and TRBJ2-6; 8 positions agree with TRBD1. This CDR3 contains 18 residues. Germline loops: CDR1 SGHDT, CDR2 YYEEEE. Losses at the gene ends were 3 bases for V and 2 bases for J; bases not matched to a gene: 10. CDR3 nucleotides: TGTGCCAGCAGCTCCTTTGGCAGGGGGCGAGCTGGGGCCAACGTCCTGACTTTC. Its protein is CASSSFGRGRAGANVLTF.

The V and J genes are TRBV5-6 and TRBJ1-5; 7 nucleotides line up with TRBD1. The CDR3 spans 14 residues. The germline V gene has CDR1 SGHDT and CDR2 YYEEEE. The V and J ends lost 8 bases and 0 bases, in that order; junction bases with no gene match: 5. The CDR3, as DNA: TGTGCCAGTGGGACAGCTAATAGCAATCAGCCCCAGCATTTT. This gives the protein CASGTANSNQPQHF.